This is a list of T cell receptor beta chains from one sample in a study of shared clonotypes between healthy human individuals. Profiled with immunoSEQ multiplex PCR; TCRdb holds only in-frame clones, not every one. Of under 1,100,000 clones in the sample, roughly 75% were seen once. The sequenced sample consisted of memory CD4+ T cells sorted from blood. These receptors all come from a young man in good health. Each CDR3 is given with its conserved first and last residue. A D gene is named only where the DNA matches it firmly. Clone size, where shown, is once, few, many, or a class for clones that have expanded.

-	TRBJ1-2	-	TRBV10-3	TGTGCCATCAGTGATAGGGAGGGGGCTAACTATGGCTACACCTTC	CAISDREGANYGYTF
few	TRBJ1-2	TRBD1	TRBV5-4	TGTGCCAGCAGCACATGGACAGGGGGCCATGGCTACACCTTC	CASSTWTGGHGYTF
-	TRBJ1-2	-	TRBV2	TGTGCCAGCAGTCTGACGGGTGGCGATGGCTACACCTTC	CASSLTGGDGYTF
-	TRBJ2-7	TRBD2	TRBV7-2	TGTGCCAGCAGCTCCGAACTAGCGGCCGGCTACGAGCAGTACTTC	CASSSELAAGYEQYF
-	TRBJ2-3	-	TRBV2	TGTGCCAGCCAACCTGACAGTCCGAGCACAGATACGCAGTATTTT	CASQPDSPSTDTQYF
few	TRBJ2-7	TRBD2	TRBV5-1	TGCGCCAGCAGCTTGTTTCCGATCATAGGGACTAGCGGGGCCTACGAGCAGTACTTC	CASSLFPIIGTSGAYEQYF
few	TRBJ2-1	-	TRBV7-2	TGTGCCAGCAGCTTAGCGAGGGACTTTTACAATGAGCAGTTCTTC	CASSLARDFYNEQFF
many	TRBJ1-6	TRBD1	TRBV2	TGTGCCAGCAGTGGACAGGGAGGGGTTTCACCCCTCCACTTT	CASSGQGGVSPLHF
-	TRBJ2-7	TRBD1	TRBV7-2	TGTGCCAGCAGCTTTGGGACAGGGGGCTCCTACGAGCAGTACTTC	CASSFGTGGSYEQYF
once	TRBJ1-1	-	TRBV5-5	TGTGCCAGCAGCTTGGCGGGGGCGACTGAAGCTTTCTTT	CASSLAGATEAFF
-	TRBJ1-2	-	TRBV12-2	TGTGCAAGTCGTTTAACAGGGGGTGGCTACACCTTC	CASRLTGGGYTF
-	TRBJ2-7	-	TRBV27	TGTGCCAGCAGTTTATCGCCAGACTGGATCTCCTACGAGCAGTACTTC	CASSLSPDWISYEQYF
once	TRBJ2-7	-	TRBV7-2	TGTGCCAGCAGCTTAGACAGCCGGGGCTACGAGCAGTACTTC	CASSLDSRGYEQYF
-	TRBJ2-5	TRBD1	TRBV4-1	TGCGCCAGCAGCCAGACCGGGACAGGGGGGAAAGAGACCCAGTACTTC	CASSQTGTGGKETQYF
-	TRBJ2-5	-	TRBV18	TGTGCCAGCTCATCGCTGGCCGGGGCCCAAGAGACCCAGTACTTC	CASSSLAGAQETQYF
-	TRBJ1-5	-	TRBV19	TGTGCCAGTAGTATTCTGGGACAAGGGGGAGGGCAGCCCCAGCATTTT	CASSILGQGGGQPQHF
few	TRBJ2-7	-	TRBV7-8	TGTGCCAGCAGTTTAGGGACGACAGGCGAGCAGTACTTC	CASSLGTTGEQYF
-	TRBJ1-2	-	TRBV6-1	TGTGCCAGCAGTGAAGCGGGGGGAACCTATGGCTACACCTTC	CASSEAGGTYGYTF
few	TRBJ2-4	TRBD2	TRBV10-1	TGCGCCAGCAGTCCCGGGGGAGCGGGAGGGCCATTTGCCAAAAACATTCAGTACTTC	CASSPGGAGGPFAKNIQYF
-	TRBJ1-5	-	TRBV5-1	TGCGCCAGCAGCTTGTGGGGTGCAAGCAATCAGCCCCAGCATTTT	CASSLWGASNQPQHF
-	TRBJ2-3	-	TRBV9	TGTGCCAGCAGCGTCCCAGGGACAGATACGCAGTATTTT	CASSVPGTDTQYF
-	TRBJ1-5	TRBD1	TRBV28	TGTGCCAGCACCTCTATGGGGACAGCGCAATCAGCCCAGCCCCAGCATTTT	CASTSMGTAQSAQPQHF
-	TRBJ1-2	-	TRBV9	TGTGCCAGCAGCGTAAGACCAGACTATGGCTACACCTTC	CASSVRPDYGYTF
-	TRBJ2-1	-	TRBV7-9	TGTGCCAGCAGCTTCCTTACGGATGAGCAGTTCTTC	CASSFLTDEQFF